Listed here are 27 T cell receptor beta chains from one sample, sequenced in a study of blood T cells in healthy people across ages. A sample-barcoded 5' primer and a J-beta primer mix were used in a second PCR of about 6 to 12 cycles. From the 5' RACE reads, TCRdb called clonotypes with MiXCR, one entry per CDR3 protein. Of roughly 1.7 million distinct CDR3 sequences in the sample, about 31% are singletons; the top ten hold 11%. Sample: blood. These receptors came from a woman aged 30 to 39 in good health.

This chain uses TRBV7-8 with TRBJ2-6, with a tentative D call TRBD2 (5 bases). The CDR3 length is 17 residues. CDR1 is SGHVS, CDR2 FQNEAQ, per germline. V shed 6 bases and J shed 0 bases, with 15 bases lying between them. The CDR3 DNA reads TGTGCCAGCAGAACGGGATTACCGGGCTCTGGGGCCAACGTCCTGACTTTC. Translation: CASRTGLPGSGANVLTF.

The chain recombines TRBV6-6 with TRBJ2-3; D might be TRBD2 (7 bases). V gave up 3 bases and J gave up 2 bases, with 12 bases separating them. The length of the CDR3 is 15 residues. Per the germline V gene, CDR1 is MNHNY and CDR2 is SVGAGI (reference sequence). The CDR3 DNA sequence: TGTGCCAGCAGTTATCTTGGGGGGGCCACAGATACGCAGTATTTT. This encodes CASSYLGGATDTQYF.

CDR3 DNA: TGTGCCATCATGCCCGGCAGGGACACAGATACGCAGTATTTT. Translated: CAIMPGRDTDTQYF. This sequence joins TRBV10-3 and TRBJ2-3; TRBD1 is a possible D gene (5 bases). The V and J ends lost 7 bases and 2 bases respectively, with 13 bases between them. The length of the CDR3 is 14 residues. Per the germline V gene, CDR1 is ENHRY and CDR2 is SYGVKD.

In DNA form, the CDR3 reads TGCAGTGCTAGAGATCCCCTGAATTCACCCCTCCACTTT. Amino acid sequence: CSARDPLNSPLHF. The gene calls are TRBV20-1 and TRBJ1-6; no firm D call. Germline-derived CDR1 and CDR2 are DFQATT and SNEGSKA (reference sequence). This CDR3 contains 13 residues. Trimming removed 0 bases at V and 7 bases at J, with 7 bases between.

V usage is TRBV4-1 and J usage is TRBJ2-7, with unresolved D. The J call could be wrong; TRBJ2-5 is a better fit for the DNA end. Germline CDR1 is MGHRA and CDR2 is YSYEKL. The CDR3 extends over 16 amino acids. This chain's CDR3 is CASSTAPRSSRETQYF. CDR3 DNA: TGCGCCAGCAGCACGGCCCCCCGTAGTAGCCGGGAGACCCAGTACTTC.

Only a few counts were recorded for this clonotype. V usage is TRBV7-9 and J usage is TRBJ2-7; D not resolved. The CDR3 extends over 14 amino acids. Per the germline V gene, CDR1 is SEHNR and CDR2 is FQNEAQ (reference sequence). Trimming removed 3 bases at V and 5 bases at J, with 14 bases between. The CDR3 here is CASSLIGSGHEQYF. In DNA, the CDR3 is TGTGCCAGCAGCTTGATCGGGTCCGGCCACGAGCAGTACTTC. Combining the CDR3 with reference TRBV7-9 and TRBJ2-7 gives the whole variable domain DTGVSQNPRHKITKRGQNVTFRCDPISEHNRLYWYRQTLGQGPEFLTYFQNEAQLEKSRLLSDRFSAERPKGSFSTLEIQRTEQGDSAMYLCASSLIGSGHEQYFGPGTRLTVT.

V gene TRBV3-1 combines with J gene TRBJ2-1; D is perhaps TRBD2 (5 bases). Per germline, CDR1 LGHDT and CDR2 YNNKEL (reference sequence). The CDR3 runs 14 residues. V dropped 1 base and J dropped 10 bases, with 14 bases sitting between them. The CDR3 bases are TGTGCCAGCAGCCAAGTAGCGTACTCCTACGAGCAGTTCTTC. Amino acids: CASSQVAYSYEQFF.

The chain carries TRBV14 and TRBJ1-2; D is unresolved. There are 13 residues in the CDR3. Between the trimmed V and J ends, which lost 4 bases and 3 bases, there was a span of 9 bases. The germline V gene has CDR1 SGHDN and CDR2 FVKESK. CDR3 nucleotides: TGTGCCAGCAGCCCACAGCTAGACTATGGCTACACCTTC. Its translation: CASSPQLDYGYTF.

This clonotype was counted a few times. The CDR3 DNA sequence: TGTGCCAGCACCAGACAGGGGTCGGGGTACGAGCAGTACTTC. Its protein is CASTRQGSGYEQYF. J is TRBJ2-7 and V is TRBV2; 8 nucleotides match TRBD1. The CDR3 consists of 14 residues. Germline CDR1 reads SNHLY; CDR2 reads FYNNEI. The J segment lost 4 bases and the V segment lost 7 bases, leaving 9 bases of the junction unmatched.

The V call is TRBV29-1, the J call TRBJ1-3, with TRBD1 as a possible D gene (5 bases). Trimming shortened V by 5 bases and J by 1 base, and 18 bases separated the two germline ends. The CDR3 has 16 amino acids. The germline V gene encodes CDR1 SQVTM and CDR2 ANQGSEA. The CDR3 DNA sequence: TGCAGCGTTCGAGGGGCCCTTTTCCCTTCTGGAAACACCATATATTTT. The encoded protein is CSVRGALFPSGNTIYF.

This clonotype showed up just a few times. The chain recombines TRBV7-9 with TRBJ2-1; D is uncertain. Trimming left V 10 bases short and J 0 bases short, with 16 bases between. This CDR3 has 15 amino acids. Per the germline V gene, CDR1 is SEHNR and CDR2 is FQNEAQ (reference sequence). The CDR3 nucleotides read TGTGCCACGAATTACCTGCGTAGCTCCTACAATGAGCAGTTCTTC. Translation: CATNYLRSSYNEQFF.

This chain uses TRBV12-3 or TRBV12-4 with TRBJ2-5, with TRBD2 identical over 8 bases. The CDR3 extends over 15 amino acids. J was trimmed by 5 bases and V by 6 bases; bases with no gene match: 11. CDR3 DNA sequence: TGTGCCAGCAGCCTGGGGACTAGTCTATCGGAGACCCAGTACTTC. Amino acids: CASSLGTSLSETQYF.

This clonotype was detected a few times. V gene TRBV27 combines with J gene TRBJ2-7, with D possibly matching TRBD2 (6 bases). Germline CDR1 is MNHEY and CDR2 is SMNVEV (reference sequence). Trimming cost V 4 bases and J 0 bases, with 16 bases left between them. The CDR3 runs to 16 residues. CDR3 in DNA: TGTGCCAGCAGTTCCCGATGGGCGGGAAGCTCCTACGAGCAGTACTTC. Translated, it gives CASSSRWAGSSYEQYF.

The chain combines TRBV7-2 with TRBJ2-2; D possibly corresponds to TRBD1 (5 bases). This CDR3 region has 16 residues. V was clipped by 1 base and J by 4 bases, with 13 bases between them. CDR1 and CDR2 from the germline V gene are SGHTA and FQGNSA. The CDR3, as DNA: TGTGCCAGCAGCTTAGTTTGGGGCCGGGTCACCGGGGAGCTGTTTTTT. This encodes CASSLVWGRVTGELFF.

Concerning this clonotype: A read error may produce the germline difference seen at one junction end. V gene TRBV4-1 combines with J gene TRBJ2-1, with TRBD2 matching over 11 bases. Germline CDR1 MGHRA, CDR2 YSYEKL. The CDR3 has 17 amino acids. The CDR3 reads CANSPKSLAGVYNEQFF. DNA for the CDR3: TGCGCCAACAGCCCGAAGTCACTAGCGGGAGTCTACAATGAGCAGTTCTTC.

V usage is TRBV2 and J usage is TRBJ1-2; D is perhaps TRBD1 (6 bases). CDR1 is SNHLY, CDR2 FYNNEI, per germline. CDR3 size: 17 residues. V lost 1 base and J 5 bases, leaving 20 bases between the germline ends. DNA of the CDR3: TGTGCCAGCAGTGAAGGTTCTTCAGGGACATCTTCTTATGGCTACACCTTC. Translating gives CASSEGSSGTSSYGYTF.

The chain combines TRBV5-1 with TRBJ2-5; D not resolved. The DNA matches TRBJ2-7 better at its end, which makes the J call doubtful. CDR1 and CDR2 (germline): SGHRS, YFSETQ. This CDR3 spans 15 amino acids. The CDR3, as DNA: TGCGCCAGCAGCCCGCGTTTAGGGTTGACCTACGAGCAGTACTTC. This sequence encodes CASSPRLGLTYEQYF.

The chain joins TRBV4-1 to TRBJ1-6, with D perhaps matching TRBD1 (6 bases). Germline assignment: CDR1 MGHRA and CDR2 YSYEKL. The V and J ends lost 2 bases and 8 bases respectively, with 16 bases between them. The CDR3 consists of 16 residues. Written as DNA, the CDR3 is TGCGCCAGCAGCCAAAACAGGGAGTTTCGGGATTCACCCCTCCACTTT. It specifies CASSQNREFRDSPLHF.

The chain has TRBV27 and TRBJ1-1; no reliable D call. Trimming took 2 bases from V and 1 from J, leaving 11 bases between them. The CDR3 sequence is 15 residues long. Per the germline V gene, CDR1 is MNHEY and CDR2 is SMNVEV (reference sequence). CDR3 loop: CASSLLGTPNTEAFF. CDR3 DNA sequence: TGTGCCAGCAGTTTACTGGGTACGCCGAACACTGAAGCTTTCTTT.

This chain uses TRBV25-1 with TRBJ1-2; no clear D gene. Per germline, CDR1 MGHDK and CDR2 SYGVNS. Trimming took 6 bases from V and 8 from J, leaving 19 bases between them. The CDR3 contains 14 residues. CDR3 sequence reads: CASSLWFEGGGYTF. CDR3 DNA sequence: TGTGCCAGCAGCCTATGGTTTGAGGGAGGAGGCTACACCTTC.

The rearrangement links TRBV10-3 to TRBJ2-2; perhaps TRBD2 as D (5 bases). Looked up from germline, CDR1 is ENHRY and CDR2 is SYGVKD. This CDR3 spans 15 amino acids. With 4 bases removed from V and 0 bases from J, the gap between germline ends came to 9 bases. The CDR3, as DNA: TGTGCCATCAGTGCGTACGGGGCGAACACCGGGGAGCTGTTTTTT. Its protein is CAISAYGANTGELFF.

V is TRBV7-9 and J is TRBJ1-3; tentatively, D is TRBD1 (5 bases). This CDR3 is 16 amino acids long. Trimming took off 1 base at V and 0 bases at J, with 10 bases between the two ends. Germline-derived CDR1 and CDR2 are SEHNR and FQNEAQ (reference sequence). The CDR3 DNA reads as TGTGCCAGCAGCTTAGGTTCCAGGGCCTCTGGAAACACCATATATTTT. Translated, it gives CASSLGSRASGNTIYF.

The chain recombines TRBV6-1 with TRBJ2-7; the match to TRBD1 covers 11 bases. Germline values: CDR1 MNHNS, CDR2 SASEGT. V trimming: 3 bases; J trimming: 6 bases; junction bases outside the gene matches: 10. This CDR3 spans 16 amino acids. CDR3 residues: CASSDPRRTGGFEQYF. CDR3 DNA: TGTGCCAGCAGTGACCCTCGAAGGACAGGGGGCTTCGAGCAGTACTTC.

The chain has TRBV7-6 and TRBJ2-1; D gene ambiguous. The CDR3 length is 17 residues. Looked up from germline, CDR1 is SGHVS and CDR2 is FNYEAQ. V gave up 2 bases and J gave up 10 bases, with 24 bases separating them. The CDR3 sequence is CASSLSAERFRLEEQFF. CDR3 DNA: TGTGCCAGCAGCTTATCGGCAGAACGCTTTCGTTTGGAGGAGCAGTTCTTC.

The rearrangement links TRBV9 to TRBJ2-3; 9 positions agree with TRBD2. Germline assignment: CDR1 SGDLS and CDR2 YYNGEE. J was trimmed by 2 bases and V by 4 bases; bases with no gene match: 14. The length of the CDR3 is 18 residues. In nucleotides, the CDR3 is TGTGCCAGCAGCTCAGGAGGCGCGGGAGGGCCTTTCACAGATACGCAGTATTTT. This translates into CASSSGGAGGPFTDTQYF.

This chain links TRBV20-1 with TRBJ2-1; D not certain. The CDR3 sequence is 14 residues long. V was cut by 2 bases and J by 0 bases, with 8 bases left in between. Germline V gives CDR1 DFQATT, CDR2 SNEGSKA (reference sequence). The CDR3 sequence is CSARSRFSYNEQFF. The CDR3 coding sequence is TGCAGTGCTAGATCCCGGTTCTCCTACAATGAGCAGTTCTTC.

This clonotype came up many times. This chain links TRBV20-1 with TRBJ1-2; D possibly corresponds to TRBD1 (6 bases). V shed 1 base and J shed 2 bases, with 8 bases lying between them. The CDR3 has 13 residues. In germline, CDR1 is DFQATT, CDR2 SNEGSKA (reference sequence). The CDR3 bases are TGCAGTGCTAGAGGGACAGAAAACTATGGCTACACCTTC. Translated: CSARGTENYGYTF.